One sample yielded the 2 T cell receptor beta chains listed below, sequenced in a study of CD8+CD57+ T cells in acquired aplastic anemia. TCR beta VDJ and CDR3 profiles were obtained from a genomic DNA template. TCRdb passed the reads through MiXCR, listing each CDR3 protein once. The top ten clones hold approximately 32% of a sample with 200,000 to 250,000 distinct CDR3 sequences, roughly 55% of them seen once. The material sequenced was sorted CD4+, CD8+, or CD8+CD57+ T cells (not recorded which) from PBMCs. The receptors come from a human donor in good health.

As concerns this clonotype: The missing conserved phenylalanine or tryptophan at the end of this CDR3 makes a read error likely. The chain carries TRBV7-7 and TRBJ2-5, with no clear D. The CDR3 has 13 amino acids. Germline CDR1 is SSHAT and CDR2 is FNYEAQ (reference sequence). CDR3: CASSPELQGTQYS. CDR3 DNA sequence: TGTGCCAGCAGCCCCGAACTCCAAGGGACCCAGTACTCC.

For the CDR3, the DNA is TGTGCCAGCAGACCGGACAGCCTCTCTGGAAACACCATATATTTT. Translation gives CASRPDSLSGNTIYF. The rearrangement links TRBV7-3 to TRBJ1-3, with D perhaps TRBD1 (6 bases). The CDR3 extends over 15 amino acids. CDR1 is SGHTA and CDR2 is FQGTGA in the germline V gene. V lost 6 bases and J 0 bases, leaving 12 bases between the germline ends.